The 32 T cell receptor beta chains below come from one sample, sequenced in a study of beta chain features in type 1 diabetes. All of the isolated RNA was reverse transcribed, so expressed TCRB transcripts were sequenced. Clones were read by immunoSEQ multiplex PCR, and TCRdb kept only the in-frame ones, dropping some. The profile shows hundreds of thousands of clones, about an eighth of them singletons. The material sequenced was naive CD4+ T cells from blood. All receptors derive from a woman aged 18-35 years in good health.

This chain connects TRBV4-1 to TRBJ1-1, with TRBD1 as a possible D gene (6 bases). V was pared by 0 bases and J by 4 bases, with 21 bases between. This CDR3 region has 18 residues. Germline V gene sequence: CDR1 MGHRA, CDR2 YSYEKL. The CDR3 protein is CASSQERGPTGRGTEAFF. CDR3 sequence (DNA): TGCGCCAGCAGCCAAGAGCGGGGGCCTACAGGGCGTGGCACTGAAGCTTTCTTT.

This chain connects TRBV14 to TRBJ2-1; D is perhaps TRBD1 or TRBD2 (5 bases each). The CDR3 runs 15 residues. The V end was cut by 4 bases, the J end by 0 bases, with 10 bases between. The germline CDR1 and CDR2 sequences are SGHDN and FVKESK. CDR3 protein: CASSRDGRSYNEQFF. For the CDR3, the DNA is TGTGCCAGCAGCCGGGACGGCCGCTCCTACAATGAGCAGTTCTTC. Supplemented by reference TRBV14 and TRBJ2-1, the full variable domain reads EAGVTQFPSHSVIEKGQTVTLRCDPISGHDNLYWYRRVMGKEIKFLLHFVKESKQDESGMPNNRFLAERTGGTYSTLKVQPAELEDSGVYFCASSRDGRSYNEQFFGPGTRLTVL.

The CDR3 sequence: CASSQDFKTQYF. In nucleotides, the CDR3 is TGCGCCAGCAGCCAAGATTTCAAGACCCAGTACTTC. The chain combines TRBV4-1 with TRBJ2-5, with D unclear. Trimming cost V 0 bases and J 6 bases, with 5 bases left between them. Germline CDR1 is MGHRA and CDR2 is YSYEKL. The CDR3 totals 12 residues.

This clone was counted only a few times. V and J are TRBV4-2 and TRBJ2-7; 9 bases are shared with TRBD2. The V gene end was trimmed by 0 bases and the J gene end by 4 bases; junction bases not matched to a gene: 13. Germline CDR1 is LGHNA and CDR2 is YNFKEQ. The length of the CDR3 is 18 residues. The chain's CDR3 is CASSQEVLSREGWYEQYF. For the CDR3, the DNA is TGTGCCAGCAGCCAAGAGGTGCTTTCGCGGGAGGGTTGGTACGAGCAGTACTTC.

The V and J genes are TRBV9 and TRBJ2-3, with D perhaps matching TRBD2 (5 bases). The CDR3 loop spans 15 amino acids. The V end was cut by 1 base, the J end by 5 bases, with 14 bases between. Germline CDR1 is SGDLS and CDR2 is YYNGEE. The CDR3 region is CASSVRPARGDTQYF. The CDR3 bases are TGTGCCAGCAGCGTAAGGCCGGCCCGGGGAGATACGCAGTATTTT.

This clone was counted between two and nine times. This could be a read error, since a much larger clone is one nucleotide away. Other DNA sequences in the same sample also yield this CDR3. J is TRBJ2-3 and V is TRBV9; D not resolved. The germline V gene has CDR1 SGDLS and CDR2 YYNGEE. The CDR3 extends over 12 amino acids. V was clipped by 2 bases and J by 1 base, with 2 bases between them. Written as DNA, the CDR3 is TGTGCCAGCAGCGTTGGCACAGATACGCAGTATTTT. Translated, it gives CASSVGTDTQYF.

This clone was detected only a few times. In nucleotides, the CDR3 is TGCGCCAGCAGCCAATTCGCCGGGACAGCAACTAATGAAAAACTGTTTTTT. This codes for CASSQFAGTATNEKLFF. V is TRBV4-1 and J is TRBJ1-4; 7 bases align to TRBD1. Germline trimming cut 2 bases from V and 0 bases from J; bases unmatched to any gene: 6. The germline V gene encodes CDR1 MGHRA and CDR2 YSYEKL. This CDR3 contains 17 residues.

This clone showed up just a few times. The chain recombines TRBV7-9 with TRBJ1-5; no clear D. The germline gives CDR1 SEHNR, CDR2 FQNEAQ (reference sequence). V was trimmed by 5 bases and J by 2 bases, leaving 13 bases between them. The CDR3 totals 15 residues. CDR3 sequence: CASSPSRVGNQPQHF. DNA for the CDR3: TGTGCCAGCAGCCCCTCCCGGGTAGGCAATCAGCCCCAGCATTTT.

This rearrangement joins TRBV4-1 to TRBJ2-1; possible D gene TRBD2, 6 bases. Trimming took off 0 bases at V and 9 bases at J, with 15 bases between the two ends. CDR1 and CDR2 (germline): MGHRA, YSYEKL. The CDR3 loop spans 15 amino acids. This CDR3 reads CASSQDGVEGGEQFF. In DNA form, the CDR3 reads TGCGCCAGCAGCCAAGATGGGGTTGAGGGAGGTGAGCAGTTCTTC.

This clone was detected a few times. The V gene is TRBV11-3, the J gene TRBJ2-1; 7 bases match TRBD2. CDR1 is SGHNT, CDR2 YENEEA, per germline. The junction had 6 bases not matched to a gene; V was cut back by 1 base and J by 3 bases. This CDR3 region has 16 residues. The CDR3 sequence: CASSLGRGLGYNEQFF. In nucleotides, the CDR3 is TGTGCCAGCAGCTTAGGACGTGGACTAGGCTACAATGAGCAGTTCTTC.

This clone appeared once. The chain carries TRBV4-3 and TRBJ2-7, with 8 bases aligning to TRBD2. Unmatched junction bases numbered 6, after V lost 2 bases and J lost 0 bases. Germline-derived CDR1 and CDR2 are LGHNA and YSLEER. The CDR3 is 16 residues long. In DNA, the CDR3 is TGCGCCAGCAGCCAAAAGTGGCGGGAGGCCTCCTACGAGCAGTACTTC. Its translation is CASSQKWREASYEQYF.

This clone has a handful of counts. The chain couples TRBV6-5 to TRBJ2-7; D is unresolved. There are 15 residues in the CDR3. Germline V gene sequence: CDR1 MNHEY, CDR2 SVGAGI. Trimming pared 6 bases from V and 2 bases from J, leaving 17 bases between. The CDR3 sequence is CASSPGPLLTYEQYV. The CDR3 region has the DNA TGTGCCAGCAGCCCTGGGCCCTTACTAACCTACGAGCAGTACGTC.

The CDR3 region is CASSPRRRGRRGSYNEQFF. The CDR3, as DNA: TGTGCCAGCAGCCCGAGGAGGCGGGGGCGCAGGGGGTCCTACAATGAGCAGTTCTTC. This chain joins TRBV7-9 and TRBJ2-1, with D perhaps matching TRBD1 or TRBD2 (7 bases each). CDR1 and CDR2 (germline): SEHNR, FQNEAQ (reference sequence). This CDR3 region has 19 residues. With 5 bases removed from V and 1 base from J, the gap between germline ends came to 24 bases.

The rearrangement joins TRBV5-1 to TRBJ2-7, with 8 bases lining up with TRBD1. V lost 2 bases, J lost 7 bases, and 5 bases stayed unmatched. This CDR3 spans 13 amino acids. The germline CDR1 and CDR2 sequences are SGHRS and YFSETQ. CDR3 protein: CASSFGQGREQYV. The CDR3 bases are TGCGCCAGCAGCTTCGGACAGGGTAGGGAGCAGTACGTC.

This clone showed up just a few times. V and J are TRBV18 and TRBJ1-1; D perhaps matches TRBD1 (5 bases). The CDR3 is made up of 14 amino acids. CDR1 and CDR2 (germline): KGHSH, LQKENI. V lost 3 bases to trimming and J lost 5 bases, with 13 bases between them. The CDR3 reads CASSPSNGGTEAFF. The CDR3 DNA sequence: TGTGCCAGCTCACCCTCGAACGGGGGAACTGAAGCTTTCTTT.

The chain combines TRBV7-6 with TRBJ1-2; 10 nucleotides agree with TRBD1. The ends lost 5 bases at V and 2 bases at J; junction bases unmatched: 2. Germline-derived CDR1 and CDR2 are SGHVS and FNYEAQ. The CDR3 contains 14 residues. The CDR3 region has the DNA TGTGCCAGCAGCCCGGGACAGGGGAACTATGGCTACACCTTC. This encodes CASSPGQGNYGYTF.

In the case of this clone: Other nucleotide sequences in the sample specify the same CDR3. The chain joins TRBV7-9 to TRBJ2-5; maybe TRBD2 (5 bases). CDR3 length: 13 residues. Trimming cost V 0 bases and J 4 bases, with 6 bases left between them. Germline V gives CDR1 SEHNR, CDR2 FQNEAQ (reference sequence). CDR3 protein: CASSLAGRETQYF. The CDR3 DNA reads as TGTGCCAGCAGCTTAGCAGGGAGAGAGACCCAGTACTTC.

V gene TRBV29-1 combines with J gene TRBJ2-3, with unresolved D. This CDR3 is 13 amino acids long. Germline V lookup: CDR1 SQVTM, CDR2 ANQGSEA. V lost 3 bases and J 13 bases, leaving 20 bases between the germline ends. The CDR3 spells CSVDLRLTRSEYF. Written as DNA, the CDR3 is TGCAGCGTTGACCTTCGACTCACCAGGAGTGAGTATTTT.

Details on this clone: This sample also contains other DNA sequences that code for the same CDR3. V usage is TRBV7-2 and J usage is TRBJ2-1; tentatively, D is TRBD2 (5 bases). Germline V gives CDR1 SGHTA, CDR2 FQGNSA. The CDR3 is made up of 13 amino acids. V gave up 5 bases and J gave up 0 bases, with 5 bases separating them. Written as DNA, the CDR3 is TGTGCCAGCAGCGGGAGCTCCTACAATGAGCAGTTCTTC. Translating gives CASSGSSYNEQFF.

This clone has only a few counts. This chain links TRBV15 with TRBJ2-5; D call uncertain. Germline CDR1 reads LNHNV; CDR2 reads YYDKDF (reference sequence). The CDR3 totals 13 residues. Trimming took off 0 bases at V and 4 bases at J, with 6 bases between the two ends. The CDR3, as DNA: TGTGCCACCAGCAGAGATCGTACAGAGACCCAGTACTTC. Its translation: CATSRDRTETQYF.

This clone has ten or more counts. The chain links TRBV7-9 to TRBJ2-1, with D uncertain. The V end lost 1 base, the J end lost 1 base, and 5 bases lay between the germline ends. The CDR3 length is 14 residues. Looked up from germline, CDR1 is SEHNR and CDR2 is FQNEAQ (reference sequence). The CDR3 DNA reads TGTGCCAGCAGCTTAGGCGAATCCTACAATGAGCAGTTCTTC. Its protein is CASSLGESYNEQFF.

This chain connects TRBV7-2 to TRBJ2-2, with D perhaps TRBD2 (5 bases). CDR3 length: 16 amino acids. The V end lost 1 base, the J end lost 0 bases, and 9 bases lay between the germline ends. The germline CDR1 and CDR2 sequences are SGHTA and FQGNSA. Here the CDR3 DNA reads TGTGCCAGCAGCTTAGTTGGAGGCGCGAACACCGGGGAGCTGTTTTTT. It codes for CASSLVGGANTGELFF.

This clone was recorded a few times. V usage is TRBV5-1 and J usage is TRBJ2-1; no clear D gene. The length of the CDR3 is 15 residues. Trimming removed 4 bases at V and 7 bases at J, with 18 bases between. Germline V gene data show CDR1 as SGHRS and CDR2 as YFSETQ. In DNA, the CDR3 is TGCGCCAGCAGCCCCGATACGACCGTCTTGAATGAGCAGTTCTTC. Its translation: CASSPDTTVLNEQFF.

This clone was recorded a few times. The rearrangement links TRBV4-3 to TRBJ1-6; the D is unclear. The CDR3 loop spans 16 amino acids. Germline-derived CDR1 and CDR2 are LGHNA and YSLEER. Trimming took 3 bases from V and 4 from J, leaving 13 bases between them. The CDR3 nucleotides are TGCGCCAGCAGCCAGGCAGGACGGGAGTATAATTCACCCCTCCACTTT. This sequence encodes CASSQAGREYNSPLHF.

This chain joins TRBV11-1 and TRBJ2-5, with 8 bases aligning to TRBD2. CDR3 length equals 17 residues. Unmatched junction bases numbered 15, after V lost 5 bases and J lost 4 bases. From germline, CDR1 is SGHAT and CDR2 FQDESV (reference sequence). CDR3 sequence: CASSQGSWTSSLETQYF. The CDR3 nucleotides read TGTGCCAGCAGCCAAGGGAGTTGGACTAGCAGTTTAGAGACCCAGTACTTC.

The chain is built from TRBV15 and TRBJ2-2, with 8 nucleotides matching TRBD1. This CDR3 has 15 residues. With V trimmed by 4 bases and J by 4 bases, 5 bases remained unmatched. Per the germline V gene, CDR1 is LNHNV and CDR2 is YYDKDF (reference sequence). The CDR3 reads CATSMDRAGTGELFF. Here the CDR3 DNA reads TGTGCCACCAGCATGGACAGGGCGGGCACCGGGGAGCTGTTTTTT.

The chain couples TRBV4-2 to TRBJ1-3, with D unclear. The V gene lost 0 bases and the J gene lost 5 bases, with 5 bases spanning the gap. This CDR3 has 13 amino acids. Per the germline V gene, CDR1 is LGHNA and CDR2 is YNFKEQ. CDR3 protein: CASSQDTRNTIYF. CDR3 coding DNA: TGTGCCAGCAGCCAAGACACCCGAAACACCATATATTTT.

The chain joins TRBV7-9 to TRBJ2-7, with D tentatively TRBD2 (5 bases). Looked up from germline, CDR1 is SEHNR and CDR2 is FQNEAQ (reference sequence). The CDR3 covers 14 residues. The V end lost 3 bases, the J end lost 0 bases, and 9 bases lay between the germline ends. The CDR3 is CASSFSASSYEQYF. CDR3 bases: TGTGCCAGCAGCTTTAGCGCTAGCTCCTACGAGCAGTACTTC.

This clone was recorded a few times. The chain employs TRBV11-1 and TRBJ2-5, with 7 bases identical to TRBD2. CDR1 is SGHAT, CDR2 FQDESV, per germline (reference sequence). The CDR3 has 14 residues. Germline trimming cut 5 bases from V and 2 bases from J; bases unmatched to any gene: 5. The CDR3 region is CASSLRLAQETQYF. As DNA, the CDR3 is TGTGCCAGCAGCCTTAGACTAGCTCAAGAGACCCAGTACTTC.

This clone was seen more than once but under ten times. The same CDR3 also results from other DNA sequences found in this sample. V gene TRBV7-9 combines with J gene TRBJ2-2; D not certain. The V gene lost 4 bases and the J gene lost 6 bases, with 6 bases spanning the gap. Germline CDR1 and CDR2: SEHNR and FQNEAQ (reference sequence). The length of the CDR3 is 12 residues. The CDR3 loop reads CASSSIAGELFF. The CDR3 region has the DNA TGTGCCAGCAGCTCGATCGCCGGGGAGCTGTTTTTT.

This clone was observed a few times. The CDR3, as DNA: TGCGCCAGCAGCTTGTTTGGCCTAGCGGGGCCGAGCTCCTACGAGCAGTACGTC. It codes for CASSLFGLAGPSSYEQYV. J is TRBJ2-7 and V is TRBV5-1; 9 positions match TRBD2. The CDR3 is made up of 18 amino acids. The V gene end was trimmed by 1 base and the J gene end by 0 bases; junction bases not matched to a gene: 11. The V gene's germline CDR1 is SGHRS and CDR2 YFSETQ.

As for this clone: One junction end does not reproduce the germline sequence, and a read error may be involved. The chain uses TRBV7-9 and TRBJ2-3; 12 nucleotides line up with TRBD2. CDR3 length: 12 residues. The V gene's germline CDR1 is SEHNR and CDR2 FQNEAQ (reference sequence). Here the CDR3 DNA reads TGTGCCAGCAGCCAATGGACTAGCGGGACTGATTTT. Amino acid sequence: CASSQWTSGTDF.